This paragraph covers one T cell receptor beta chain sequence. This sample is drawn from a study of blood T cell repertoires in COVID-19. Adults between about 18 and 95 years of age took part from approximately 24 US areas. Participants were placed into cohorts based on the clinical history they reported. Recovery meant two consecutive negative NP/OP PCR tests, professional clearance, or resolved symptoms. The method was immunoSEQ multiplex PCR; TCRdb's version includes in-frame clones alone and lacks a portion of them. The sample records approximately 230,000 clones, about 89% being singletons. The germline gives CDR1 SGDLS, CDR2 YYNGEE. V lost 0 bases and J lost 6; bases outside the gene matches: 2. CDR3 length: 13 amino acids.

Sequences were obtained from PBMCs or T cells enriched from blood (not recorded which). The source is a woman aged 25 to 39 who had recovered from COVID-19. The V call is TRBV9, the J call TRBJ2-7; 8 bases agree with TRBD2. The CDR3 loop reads CASSVAGGREQYF. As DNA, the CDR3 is TGTGCCAGCAGCGTAGCGGGAGGGCGCGAGCAGTACTTC.